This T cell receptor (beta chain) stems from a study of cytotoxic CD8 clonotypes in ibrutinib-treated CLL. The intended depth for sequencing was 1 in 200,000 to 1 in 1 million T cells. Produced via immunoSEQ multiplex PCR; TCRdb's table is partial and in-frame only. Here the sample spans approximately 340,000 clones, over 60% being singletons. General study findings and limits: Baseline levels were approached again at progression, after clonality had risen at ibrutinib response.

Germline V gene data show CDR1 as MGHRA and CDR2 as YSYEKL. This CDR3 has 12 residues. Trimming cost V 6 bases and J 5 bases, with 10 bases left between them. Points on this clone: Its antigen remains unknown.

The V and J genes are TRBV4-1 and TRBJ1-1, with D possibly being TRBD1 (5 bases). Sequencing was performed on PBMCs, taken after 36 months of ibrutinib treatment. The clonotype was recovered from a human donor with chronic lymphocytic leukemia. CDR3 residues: CASSPGGTEAFF. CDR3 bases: TGCGCCAGCAGTCCCGGGGGTACTGAAGCTTTCTTT.